This T cell receptor (beta chain) comes out of a study of cytomegalovirus exposure and HLA in healthy donors. Study overall: The platform used for the 120 or so validation repertoires matched that of the roughly 670 first-cohort repertoires, a later analysis reported. General study results and limits: Published work reported that the classifier diagnosed cytomegalovirus status with high specificity and sensitivity. Investigators reported approximately 150 TCR beta chains as tied to cytomegalovirus.

Germline loops: CDR1 SGHVS, CDR2 FNYEAQ. The CDR3 totals 16 residues. The V gene end was trimmed by 1 base and the J gene end by 2 bases; junction bases not matched to a gene: 6. As to this clone: The target antigen is unknown.

Generated by immunoSEQ multiplex PCR, the TCRdb table keeps only in-frame clones and is missing some. This table has tens of thousands of clones, 85% to 95% appearing once. The V and J genes are TRBV7-6 and TRBJ2-7; 9 bases map to TRBD1. This sequence originates from a man aged 18 to 30 in good health and CMV-seropositive. Material: PBMCs. CDR3 amino acids: CASSLGTGTGPYEQYF. In DNA form, the CDR3 reads TGTGCCAGCAGCTTAGGGACTGGGACAGGGCCCTACGAGCAGTACTTC.